The present TCR beta chain was sequenced within a study of T cells in tuberculosis (dated by TCRdb to 2016 to 2019). In terms of the full investigation: The study combined CD1B tetramers and high-throughput TCR immunosequencing to characterize T cells specific for the mycobacterial lipid antigen glucose monomycolate (GMM). In a South African clinical cohort, IGRA-negative adolescents, IGRA-positive adolescents with latent tuberculosis and adults with active tuberculosis were compared, with ten people in each group. PBMC from active tuberculosis patients were archived either before standard anti-tuberculosis treatment began or within 7 days of the start of that treatment. Study-wide conclusions, independent of this receptor: Using GEM motif frequencies, a classifier achieved 65% to 75% accuracy, whereas a classifier built on the diverse GMM-specific repertoire got to approximately 87% accuracy (AUROC about 0.9). Clinical samples were selected based on which cryopreserved specimens were available, and the active tuberculosis cases were adults whereas the controls were adolescents. Compared with IGRA-negative controls, TCR-alpha repertoires from active tuberculosis had smaller mean NN-distances to GMM-specific TCRs, which suggests that these TCRs underwent clonal expansion. The smaller NN-distances in active tuberculosis patients were driven in part by shorter CDR3-alpha lengths, while the difference seen for TCR-beta was not statistically significant.

TCR libraries were generated with the immunoSEQ multiplex PCR assay, using TCR-beta and/or TCR-alpha/delta assays for each sample. The Illumina high-throughput platform was used to sequence the amplified TCR libraries. The published analysis was carried out like this. Clustering and dimensionality reduction were performed using pairwise TCRdist distances among GMM-specific receptors from ex vivo sorted or in vitro expanded T cells. Each clinical repertoire received a mean NN-distance score, defined as the average TCRdist to the nearest 10% of tetramer-positive reference sequences. To compute GEM TCR motif frequency, the fraction of unique TCRs matching known GEM sequences by V/J usage and CDR3 length was calculated. Linear discriminant analysis with leave-one-out cross-validation, implemented in scikit-learn, was used to classify active tuberculosis. Held by TCRdb, this immuneACCESS table contains in-frame sequences only and omits some clones. Under half of the omission traces to an unresolved V gene where checked; the cause of the rest is unknown. V and J calls and clone size are copied from that table; D and trimming were computed from the DNA. This sample lists about 30,000 clones; 80% to 95% were detected once. Roughly 2.3% of the sample is in the top ten clones.

Details on this clone: The antigen it binds to is not known. No base qualities exist here, and no much larger clone lies one base off it.

This sample's time point label indicates: new active TB diagnosis, blood taken before or within 7 days of starting treatment. The active tuberculosis patients were newly diagnosed, HIV-seronegative South African adults aged 18 years or older. Confirmation of active tuberculosis was based on positive sputum smear microscopy and/or a positive M. tuberculosis culture. Immunosequencing of unsorted cryopreserved PBMC covered, on average, about 91,000 T cells per clinical donor. CDR1 and CDR2 are drawn from the germline V gene: SGHAT, FQNNGV. V is pared back by 5 bases and J by 3 bases, with 25 bases lying between the germline termini. The CDR3 starts with the cysteine, ends with the phenylalanine, and has 19 residues. The kept DNA is CDR3 alone, 57 bases in frame from the first base.

Sample: PBMCs, taken at tuberculosis diagnosis. Rearrangement joined TRBV11-2 to TRBJ2-2; D gene: possibly TRBD1, on 6 matching bases. This TCR was sampled from an adult with tuberculosis. The DNA reads as follows: TGTGCCAGCAGCCCTAGGCCCTCCCTCCGGGACACCTACACCGGGGAGCTGTTTTTT. Its protein is CASSPRPSLRDTYTGELFF. Here the CDR3 is joined to the reference TRBV11-2 and TRBJ2-2 genes, and the full variable domain is: EAGVAQSPRYKIIEKRQSVAFWCNPISGHATLYWYQQILGQGPKLLIQFQNNGVVDDSQLPKDRFSAERLKGVDSTLKIQPAKLEDSAVYLCASSPRPSLRDTYTGELFFGEGSRLTVL.